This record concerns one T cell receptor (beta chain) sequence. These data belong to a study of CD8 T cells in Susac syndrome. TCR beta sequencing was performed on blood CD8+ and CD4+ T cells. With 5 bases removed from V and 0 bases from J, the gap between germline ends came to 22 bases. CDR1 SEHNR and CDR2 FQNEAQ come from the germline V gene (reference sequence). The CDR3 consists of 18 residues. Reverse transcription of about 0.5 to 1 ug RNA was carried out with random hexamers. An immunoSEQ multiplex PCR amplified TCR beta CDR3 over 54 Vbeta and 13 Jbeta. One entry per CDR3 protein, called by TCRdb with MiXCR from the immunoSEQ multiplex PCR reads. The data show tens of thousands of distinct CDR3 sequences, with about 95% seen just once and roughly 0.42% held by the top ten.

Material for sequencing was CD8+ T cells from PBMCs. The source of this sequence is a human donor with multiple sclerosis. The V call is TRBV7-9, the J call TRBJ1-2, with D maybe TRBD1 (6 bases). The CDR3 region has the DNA TGTGCCAGCAGCCCCCCCGACATAGGACAGAGAGCTAACTATGGCTACACCTTC. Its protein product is CASSPPDIGQRANYGYTF. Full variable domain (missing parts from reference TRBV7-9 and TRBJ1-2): DTGVSQNPRHKITKRGQNVTFRCDPISEHNRLYWYRQTLGQGPEFLTYFQNEAQLEKSRLLSDRFSAERPKGSFSTLEIQRTEQGDSAMYLCASSPPDIGQRANYGYTFGSGTRLTVV.